A single TCR beta chain is shown here with its context. Per the authors' pipeline: By means of reference gene primer amplification, nucleated cell counts were estimated. TCRdb's copy holds only in-frame clones and misses some; the assay was immunoSEQ multiplex PCR. The V and J calls and clone size come from that table; D and trimming were worked out from the DNA. The table lists 250,000 or so clones, 90% of them singletons. This record comes from a study of blood T cell repertoires in COVID-19. Study overall: The United States, Italy and Spain were the sources of the acute and convalescent COVID-19 samples. Sources were T cells, B-cell-depleted T cells, or PBMCs; the material itself was cDNA or gDNA.

Germline lookup yields CDR1 GTSNPN and CDR2 SVGIG (reference sequence). CDR3 size: 13 residues. Trimming at V came to 5 bases and at J to 4 bases, leaving 6 bases not matched to a gene. Seattle patients were enrolled during active infection and followed longitudinally. The origin of this receptor is a woman aged 60-75 years with COVID-19, enrolled during active disease. The chain recombines TRBV30 with TRBJ2-3; TRBD1 matches 7 bases. Input material: peripheral blood. CDR3 region: CAWSYRGADTQYF. The DNA for the CDR3 is TGTGCCTGGTCCTACAGGGGAGCAGATACGCAGTATTTT.